One and the same sample provided the 27 T cell receptor beta chains below, sequenced in a study of blood T cell repertoires in COVID-19. TCRdb's copy holds only in-frame clones and misses some; the assay was immunoSEQ multiplex PCR. The profile shows roughly 71,000 clones, 70% to 90% of them singletons. Sequencing input: peripheral blood. All receptors come from a man aged 25-40 years with acute or convalescent COVID-19.

The chain recombines TRBV6-2 or TRBV6-3 with TRBJ2-7; possibly TRBD2 for D (6 bases). V dropped 4 bases and J dropped 3 bases, with 16 bases sitting between them. CDR1 is MNHEY, CDR2 SVGEGT, per germline. This CDR3 comprises 15 residues. In DNA form, the CDR3 reads TGTGCCAGCAGTTGGAGGGCCAAGGGGAACTACGAGCAGTACTTC. Translated, it gives CASSWRAKGNYEQYF.

The genes are TRBV5-1 and TRBJ1-1, with D perhaps TRBD1 (6 bases). The CDR3 is made up of 15 amino acids. The V and J ends lost 0 bases and 1 base respectively, with 10 bases between them. The V gene's germline CDR1 is SGHRS and CDR2 YFSETQ. The CDR3 DNA sequence: TGCGCCAGCAGCTTGGTGGGGGCCGCGAACACTGAAGCTTTCTTT. Translation: CASSLVGAANTEAFF.

The chain is built from TRBV6-2 or TRBV6-3 and TRBJ2-1, with TRBD2 matching over 10 bases. The J segment lost 6 bases and the V segment lost 5 bases, leaving 7 bases of the junction unmatched. CDR1 and CDR2 from the germline V gene are MNHEY and SVGEGT. The CDR3 consists of 15 residues. CDR3 nucleotide sequence: TGTGCCAGCAGTCGAGCGGGAGGGCCTCTCAATGAGCAGTTCTTC. This encodes CASSRAGGPLNEQFF.

This clone was recorded only once. The rearrangement joins TRBV18 to TRBJ1-2; weak D call: TRBD1 (5 bases). The germline V and J ends were trimmed by 2 bases and 4 bases, with 11 bases remaining between them. Per germline, CDR1 KGHSH and CDR2 LQKENI. CDR3 length: 14 amino acids. The CDR3 DNA reads TGTGCCAGCTCACCATTCGGGGGGACCTATGGCTACACCTTC. Amino acid sequence: CASSPFGGTYGYTF.

The chain carries TRBV11-2 and TRBJ1-6; TRBD1 agrees at 7 bases. Germline-derived CDR1 and CDR2 are SGHAT and FQNNGV. The ends lost 5 bases at V and 7 bases at J; junction bases unmatched: 5. The CDR3 consists of 14 residues. The CDR3 DNA reads TGTGCCAGCAGCCTCAGGACAGGCAATTCACCCCTCCACTTT. Amino acids: CASSLRTGNSPLHF.

The genes are TRBV5-4 and TRBJ2-3, with 9 bases aligning to TRBD1. CDR3 length equals 14 residues. V shed 4 bases, J shed 4 bases, and the junction held 4 bases outside the gene matches. Germline V lookup: CDR1 SGHNT, CDR2 YYREEE (reference sequence). The CDR3 loop is CASSIRTGADTQYF. The CDR3 bases are TGTGCCAGCAGCATTCGGACAGGGGCAGATACGCAGTATTTT.

This clone was counted a single time. The rearrangement uses TRBV18 and TRBJ1-2; 8 nucleotides align to TRBD1. The J segment lost 4 bases and the V segment lost 0 bases, leaving 4 bases of the junction unmatched. The CDR3 runs to 15 residues. The germline V gene has CDR1 KGHSH and CDR2 LQKENI. The CDR3 region has the DNA TGTGCCAGCTCACCACCGACAGGGGTAGGCTATGGCTACACCTTC. Translating gives CASSPPTGVGYGYTF.

The rearrangement uses TRBV6-2 or TRBV6-3 and TRBJ1-1; D call uncertain. V lost 0 bases and J lost 2, with 7 bases in between. This CDR3 contains 14 residues. Per the germline V gene, CDR1 is MNHEY and CDR2 is SVGEGT. CDR3 bases: TGTGCCAGCAGTTACTCCCTCAGTAACACTGAAGCTTTCTTT. Its translation is CASSYSLSNTEAFF.

The CDR3 here is CASSQVFGNTIYF. The CDR3 bases are TGTGCCAGCAGCCAAGTCTTTGGAAACACCATATATTTT. This chain connects TRBV3-1 (or the pseudogene TRBV3-2) to TRBJ1-3; D is ambiguous. The CDR3 has 13 residues. Germline loops: CDR1 LGHDT, CDR2 YNNKEL (reference sequence). V lost 1 base and J lost 3, with 4 bases in between.

The chain links TRBV4-1 to TRBJ1-3, with 8 bases lining up with TRBD1. Germline trimming cut 0 bases from V and 4 bases from J; bases unmatched to any gene: 8. This CDR3 contains 17 residues. The germline V gene has CDR1 MGHRA and CDR2 YSYEKL. DNA for the CDR3: TGCGCCAGCAGCCAAGAATTCGGACAGGGTAACGGAAACACCATATATTTT. It is translated as CASSQEFGQGNGNTIYF.

The chain couples TRBV27 to TRBJ1-5, with 7 bases matching TRBD1. Germline values: CDR1 MNHEY, CDR2 SMNVEV (reference sequence). This CDR3 spans 15 amino acids. Trimming took 5 bases from V and 1 from J; bases not matched to a gene: 5. CDR3 in amino acids: CASSRDSLSNQPQHF. CDR3 DNA sequence: TGTGCCAGCAGTCGGGACAGCTTAAGCAATCAGCCCCAGCATTTT.

V and J are TRBV13 and TRBJ2-3, with 7 bases fitting TRBD1. Germline CDR1 reads PRHDT; CDR2 reads FYEKMQ (reference sequence). Unmatched junction bases numbered 11, after V lost 0 bases and J lost 2 bases. CDR3 size: 18 residues. The CDR3 region is CASSLGDRSEHFTDTQYF. The CDR3 DNA reads TGTGCCAGCAGCTTAGGGGACAGGAGTGAACACTTCACAGATACGCAGTATTTT.

This chain connects TRBV6-6 to TRBJ2-1; the match to TRBD1 covers 10 bases. V was clipped by 2 bases and J by 8 bases; unmatched bases: 6. The V gene's germline CDR1 is MNHNY and CDR2 SVGAGI (reference sequence). This CDR3 comprises 15 residues. DNA for the CDR3: TGTGCCAGCAGTTACGGGGACAGGGGTAGCGATGAGCAGTTCTTC. Translation: CASSYGDRGSDEQFF.

The chain uses TRBV6-6 and TRBJ1-3, with D possibly being TRBD1 (5 bases). The CDR3 sequence is 14 residues long. The V gene's germline CDR1 is MNHNY and CDR2 SVGAGI (reference sequence). The ends were cut back, 6 bases at V and 10 bases at J, with 19 bases in the middle. The CDR3 loop reads CASSRDSGKGTIYF. The CDR3 DNA reads TGTGCCAGCAGCCGGGACTCAGGGAAAGGGACCATATATTTT.

The CDR3, as DNA: TGTGCCACCAGCAGGCGGGATCCCCGTTTCGATGAGCAGTTCTTC. The encoded protein is CATSRRDPRFDEQFF. The gene calls are TRBV15 and TRBJ2-1; the D gene is possibly TRBD2 (6 bases). This CDR3 has 15 residues. The V end lost 3 bases, the J end lost 8 bases, and 17 bases lay between the germline ends. Germline V gene data show CDR1 as LNHNV and CDR2 as YYDKDF (reference sequence).

The rearrangement uses TRBV7-9 and TRBJ1-1; D is undetermined. Trimming took off 3 bases at V and 2 bases at J, with 10 bases between the two ends. The CDR3 covers 14 residues. CDR1 is SEHNR, CDR2 FQNEAQ, per germline (reference sequence). CDR3 coding DNA: TGTGCCAGCAGCTTCCCTTACAGTAACACTGAAGCTTTCTTT. Its translation: CASSFPYSNTEAFF.

CDR3 sequence (DNA): TGTGCCAGCAGCCCGAGGGGGGGCAGCGGCACCGGGGAGCTGTTTTTT. The encoded protein is CASSPRGGSGTGELFF. The V call is TRBV5-4, the J call TRBJ2-2; tentatively, D is TRBD2 (7 bases). The germline gives CDR1 SGHNT, CDR2 YYREEE (reference sequence). Deletions cut 4 bases from V and 4 bases from J, with 17 bases between. The CDR3 has 16 amino acids.

J is TRBJ2-7 and V is TRBV6-5; 8 nucleotides agree with TRBD1. The J segment lost 11 bases and the V segment lost 5 bases, leaving 14 bases of the junction unmatched. This CDR3 has 14 residues. Per germline, CDR1 MNHEY and CDR2 SVGAGI. The chain's CDR3 is CASSTSPRDRNEYV. The CDR3 DNA reads as TGTGCCAGCAGTACCTCGCCCAGGGACAGGAACGAGTACGTC.

The chain links TRBV1 to TRBJ2-7; the table names TRBD2, a call not compared with the DNA. TRBV1 is a pseudogene segment. The CDR3 spans 11 residues. CDR3 nucleotides: TGCACCAGCAAACGACTTCTTCGACAGTACGTC. The encoded protein is CTSKRLLRQYV.

J is TRBJ1-2 and V is TRBV5-4; the D gene is possibly TRBD1 (5 bases). With 0 bases removed from V and 3 bases from J, the gap between germline ends came to 9 bases. This CDR3 has 14 amino acids. Per germline, CDR1 SGHNT and CDR2 YYREEE (reference sequence). The CDR3 region has the DNA TGTGCCAGCAGCTTGGGGGTCAGGGACTATGGCTACACCTTC. This encodes CASSLGVRDYGYTF.

The chain combines TRBV12-3 or TRBV12-4 with TRBJ1-6, with a possible D match to TRBD1 (6 bases). The CDR3 sequence is 13 residues long. Trimming took off 4 bases at V and 10 bases at J, with 11 bases between the two ends. CDR3 loop: CASSWQGRSPLHF. The CDR3 DNA sequence: TGTGCCAGCAGTTGGCAGGGGCGATCACCCCTCCACTTT.

The chain joins TRBV19 to TRBJ2-1; possibly TRBD1 for D (5 bases). The CDR3 length is 14 residues. CDR1 and CDR2 (germline): LNHDA, SQIVND (reference sequence). V gave up 8 bases and J gave up 4 bases, with 15 bases separating them. In DNA form, the CDR3 reads TGTGCCAGTTCTAAACCGACAGTATACAATGAGCAGTTCTTC. This codes for CASSKPTVYNEQFF.

This sequence joins TRBV19 and TRBJ1-5, with 7 bases aligning to TRBD1. The CDR3 contains 13 residues. CDR1 is LNHDA and CDR2 is SQIVND in the germline V gene (reference sequence). V was clipped by 7 bases and J by 7 bases; unmatched bases: 7. CDR3 nucleotide sequence: TGTGCCAGTACCCTCGGACAGGTCCAGCCCCAGCATTTT. Translation gives CASTLGQVQPQHF.

The rearrangement uses TRBV7-9 and TRBJ1-2; 7 nucleotides align to TRBD1. This CDR3 has 13 amino acids. The germline CDR1 and CDR2 sequences are SEHNR and FQNEAQ (reference sequence). V lost 5 bases, J lost 8 bases, and 8 bases stayed unmatched. The CDR3 nucleotides read TGTGCCAGCAGCGACAGGGCCCCTCGGGGCTACACCTTC. Protein sequence: CASSDRAPRGYTF.

In DNA, the CDR3 is TGTGCCAGCAGTCTACATCGGGGGGGCTCTCCATACTTC. Translated: CASSLHRGGSPYF. This rearrangement joins TRBV27 to TRBJ2-5, with 8 bases identical to TRBD2. Germline values: CDR1 MNHEY, CDR2 SMNVEV (reference sequence). With 5 bases clipped from V and 14 bases from J, the junction kept 13 bases outside the gene matches. The CDR3 spans 13 residues.

This chain links TRBV5-1 with TRBJ1-1, with 8 bases aligning to TRBD1. The CDR3 is 14 residues long. With 5 bases clipped from V and 3 bases from J, the junction kept 6 bases outside the gene matches. Per the germline V gene, CDR1 is SGHRS and CDR2 is YFSETQ. The CDR3 is CASSPGGADTEAFF. CDR3 nucleotides: TGCGCCAGCAGTCCAGGGGGCGCGGACACTGAAGCTTTCTTT.

The J gene is TRBJ1-2, the V gene TRBV29-1; 9 positions agree with TRBD1. The germline V gene has CDR1 SQVTM and CDR2 ANQGSEA. The J segment lost 5 bases and the V segment lost 7 bases, leaving 5 bases of the junction unmatched. This CDR3 contains 12 residues. The CDR3 protein is CSAGQGSYGYTF. CDR3 DNA sequence: TGCAGCGCGGGACAGGGTTCTTATGGCTACACCTTC.